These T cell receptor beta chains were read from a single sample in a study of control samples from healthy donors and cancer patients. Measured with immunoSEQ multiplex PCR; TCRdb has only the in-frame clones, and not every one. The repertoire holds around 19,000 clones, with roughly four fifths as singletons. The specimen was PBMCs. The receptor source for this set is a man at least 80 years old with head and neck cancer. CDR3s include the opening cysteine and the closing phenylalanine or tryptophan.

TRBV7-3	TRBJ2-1	CASSPQTSGYNEQFF
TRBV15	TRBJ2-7	CATSRLGSGYEQYF
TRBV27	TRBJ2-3	CASSLTGHSDTQYF
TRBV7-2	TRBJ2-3	CASSLTGGSADTQYF
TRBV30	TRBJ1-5	CAWSVGRVSNQPQHF
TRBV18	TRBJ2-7	CASSPTQTYEQYF
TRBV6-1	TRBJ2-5	CASSETGPDQETQYF
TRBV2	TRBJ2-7	CASKGLAGPYEQYF
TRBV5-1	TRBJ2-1	CASSLGRQYNEQFF
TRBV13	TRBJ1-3	CASSSRQDSGNTIYF
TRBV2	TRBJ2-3	CASSGTSGGPPPYADTQYF
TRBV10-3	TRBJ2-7	CAAHSEPGYTYEQYF
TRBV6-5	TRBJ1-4	CASRGEKLFF
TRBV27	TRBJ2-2	CASTLGPGGTGELFF
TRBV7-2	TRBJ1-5	CASSPRGGDQPQHF
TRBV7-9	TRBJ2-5	CASSTGLAGGYGETQYF